The entry that follows covers one TCR beta chain sequence. This receptor's antigen is unknown. Given a much more abundant clone one base away, this may be a read error. In this CDR3 the conserved last residue, phenylalanine or tryptophan, is missing, so a read error is likely. This sample is part of a study of molecular identifiers for immune sequencing clone quantification (dated by TCRdb to 2016 to 2018). Regarding the study in general: In a replicate experiment, RNA from roughly 20,000 or 100,000 naive CD8 T cells was split into five aliquots, four of which were sequenced. The study was a methods study using CD8 T cells to benchmark molecular-identifier clustering-based TCR repertoire sequencing (MIDCIRS) and TCR RNA copy counting. What the work shows at the level of the full study, not this receptor alone: Naive libraries contained spiked-in Jurkat TCR RNA (around ten copies' worth), which is not part of the donor repertoire. Roughly 2.8 recovered TCR RNA copies per cell were obtained by modeling, versus about 9 by digital PCR, implying a capture efficiency of 25% to 30%. Clones above 20 RNA copies held over 97% of molecules in CMV-specific effector cells but under 1% in naive cells. The sizes of highly expanded clones could end up underestimated when identical TCR molecules share a barcode. Without barcode sub-clustering, chimeric consensus sequences inflated TCR diversity; chimeras reached as high as 47%. Even against a background of 850,000 to 1,000,000 naive CD8 T cells, spiked-in Jurkat TCR RNA amounting to a single cell's worth was reported to be detectable.

Libraries of naive CD8 T cells were built from anywhere between roughly 17,000 and 1,000,000 sorted cells, with 10%, 30% or 50% of the purified RNA used. On a BD FACSAria II, naive CD8 T cells were FACS-sorted as CD8+CD4-CCR7+CD45RA+ and collected into RLT Plus buffer. To test detection sensitivity, Jurkat RNA equal to over nine TCR copies was added to samples of about 20,000-1,000,000 naive CD8 T cells. CD8 T cells were enriched using RosetteSep CD8+ T Cell Enrichment Cocktail and Ficoll-Paque, and the enriched cells then underwent ACK red cell lysis. Libraries were prepared through PCR. Sequenced using a NextSeq 500. Bulk TCR libraries were made following a previously described method, with the TCR primers given in Table S5. The Qiagen AllPrep DNA/RNA kit was used to purify total RNA. Reads from multiple sequencing runs of the same library were pooled before analysis. The original pipeline was this. Reads were retained only if the reads had an exact TCR constant sequence, and the retained reads were trimmed to 150 nt and grouped according to their 12-nt molecular barcodes. Within each barcode group, reads were sub-clustered at a 15% Levenshtein threshold, and quality-weighted consensus sequences were built per RNA molecule. Non-functional sequences were removed, as were lower-count sequences one edit away from another. Based on a fit of two negative binomial distributions, barcode sub-clusters having less than 20% of the maximum read count were discarded. The raw public reads went through TCRdb reprocessing: fastp at Q25, MiXCR clone calling, in-frame beta chains kept. All rows with the same CDR3 protein become a single entry with the most common DNA and genes. TCRdb, not the original authors, processed these V and J calls. Counted in this sample were hundreds of thousands of distinct CDR3 sequences; 25% of them appeared once. The ten most abundant clones make up 0.75% to 0.8% of the sample.

This clonotype originated in a human donor in good health. Some libraries in this study had Jurkat cell RNA spiked in. Sequencing was carried out using naive CD8+ T cells from blood, with Jurkat cell RNA spiked in. This sample's cell subset or site label indicates: FACS-sorted CD8+CD4-CCR7+CD45RA+ naive T cells.

The nucleotide sequence reads TGTGCCAGCAGTGCGGATCAGAATACGCAGTATCTT. This codes for CASSADQNTQYL. The chain couples TRBV12-3 or TRBV12-4 to TRBJ2-3, with the D segment identity uncertain. Inclusive of both ends, the CDR3 amounts to 12 amino acids. Only CDR3 DNA remains: 36 bases, in frame from the first base. V is clipped by 5 bases and J by 7 bases, and the sequence between their germline boundaries is 10 bases long.